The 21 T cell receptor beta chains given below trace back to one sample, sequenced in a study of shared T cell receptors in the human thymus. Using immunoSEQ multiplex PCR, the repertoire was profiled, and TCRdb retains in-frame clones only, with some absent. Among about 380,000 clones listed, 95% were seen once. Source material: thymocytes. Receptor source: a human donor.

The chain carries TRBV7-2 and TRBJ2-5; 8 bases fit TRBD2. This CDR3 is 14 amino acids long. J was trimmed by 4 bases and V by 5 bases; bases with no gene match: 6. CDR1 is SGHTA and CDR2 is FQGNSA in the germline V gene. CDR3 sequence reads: CASSPSAGGETQYF. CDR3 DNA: TGTGCCAGCAGCCCCTCGGCGGGAGGAGAGACCCAGTACTTC.

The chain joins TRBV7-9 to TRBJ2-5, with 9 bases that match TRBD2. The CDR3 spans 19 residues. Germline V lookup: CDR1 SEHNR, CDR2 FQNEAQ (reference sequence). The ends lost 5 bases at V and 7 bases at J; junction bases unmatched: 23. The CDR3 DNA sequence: TGTGCCAGCAGCCCGGGGATGGCGAGCGGGAGGTTTCGTGTCGGGACCCAGTACTTC. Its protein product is CASSPGMASGRFRVGTQYF.

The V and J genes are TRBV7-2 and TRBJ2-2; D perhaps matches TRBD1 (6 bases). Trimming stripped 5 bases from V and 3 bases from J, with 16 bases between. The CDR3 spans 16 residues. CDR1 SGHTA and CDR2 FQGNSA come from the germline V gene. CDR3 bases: TGTGCCAGCAGCCCGAGGTTACAGGGAGACACCGGGGAGCTGTTTTTT. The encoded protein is CASSPRLQGDTGELFF.

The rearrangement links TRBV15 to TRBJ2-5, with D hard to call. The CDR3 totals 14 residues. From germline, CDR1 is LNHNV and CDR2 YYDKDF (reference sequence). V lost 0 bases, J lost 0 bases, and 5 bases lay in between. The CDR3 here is CATSRDRDQETQYF. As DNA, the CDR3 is TGTGCCACCAGCAGAGACAGAGACCAAGAGACCCAGTACTTC. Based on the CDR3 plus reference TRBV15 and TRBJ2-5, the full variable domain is DAMVIQNPRYQVTQFGKPVTLSCSQTLNHNVMYWYQQKSSQAPKLLFHYYDKDFNNEADTPDNFQSRRPNTSFCFLDIRSPGLGDTAMYLCATSRDRDQETQYFGPGTRLLVL.

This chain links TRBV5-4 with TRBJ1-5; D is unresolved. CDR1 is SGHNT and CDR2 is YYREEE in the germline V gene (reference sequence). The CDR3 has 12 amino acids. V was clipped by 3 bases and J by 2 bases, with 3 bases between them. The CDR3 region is CASSSGNQPQHF. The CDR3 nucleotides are TGTGCCAGCAGCTCCGGCAATCAGCCCCAGCATTTT.

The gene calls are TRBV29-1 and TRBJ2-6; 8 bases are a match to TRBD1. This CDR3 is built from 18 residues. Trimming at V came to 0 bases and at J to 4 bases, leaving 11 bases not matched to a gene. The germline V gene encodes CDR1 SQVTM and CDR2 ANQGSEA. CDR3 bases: TGCAGCGTTGAAGATCAGGGGGACAGGCCGCTCGGGGCCAACGTCCTGACTTTC. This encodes CSVEDQGDRPLGANVLTF. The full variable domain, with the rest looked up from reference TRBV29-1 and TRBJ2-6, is SAVISQKPSRDICQRGTSLTIQCQVDSQVTMMFWYRQQPGQSLTLIATANQGSEATYESGFVIDKFPISRPNLTFSTLTVSNMSPEDSSIYLCSVEDQGDRPLGANVLTFGAGSRLTVL.

Here the CDR3 reads CASSHGLLGETQYF. For the CDR3, the DNA is TGTGCCAGCAGTCACGGGCTCCTAGGGGAGACCCAGTACTTC. The chain uses TRBV6-5 and TRBJ2-5; no definite D call. This CDR3 comprises 14 residues. V was trimmed by 5 bases and J by 5 bases, leaving 15 bases between them. In germline, CDR1 is MNHEY, CDR2 SVGAGI.

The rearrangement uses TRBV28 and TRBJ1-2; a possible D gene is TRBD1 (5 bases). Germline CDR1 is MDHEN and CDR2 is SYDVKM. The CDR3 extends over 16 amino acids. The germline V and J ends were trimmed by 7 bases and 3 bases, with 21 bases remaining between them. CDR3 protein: CASKGEVPRIDYGYTF. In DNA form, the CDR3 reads TGTGCCAGCAAAGGGGAAGTGCCACGGATCGACTATGGCTACACCTTC.

In DNA, the CDR3 is TGCGCCAGCAGCCTCTCCATAACCGGGGAGCTGTTTTTT. This gives the protein CASSLSITGELFF. The gene calls are TRBV5-1 and TRBJ2-2; no reliable D call. CDR3 length: 13 residues. CDR1 is SGHRS and CDR2 is YFSETQ in the germline V gene. Trimming shortened V by 4 bases and J by 5 bases, and 9 bases separated the two germline ends. The whole variable domain, remainder taken from reference TRBV5-1 and TRBJ2-2, is KAGVTQTPRYLIKTRGQQVTLSCSPISGHRSVSWYQQTPGQGLQFLFEYFSETQRNKGNFPGRFSGRQFSNSRSEMNVSTLELGDSALYLCASSLSITGELFFGEGSRLTVL.

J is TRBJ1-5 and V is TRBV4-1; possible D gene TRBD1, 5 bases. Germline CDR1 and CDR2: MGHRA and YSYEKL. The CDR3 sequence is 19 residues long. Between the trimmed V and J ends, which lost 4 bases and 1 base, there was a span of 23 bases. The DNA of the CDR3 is TGCGCCAGCAGCCTTGAACCGGGACGGCCGTTCGGGAGCAATCAGCCCCAGCATTTT. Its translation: CASSLEPGRPFGSNQPQHF.

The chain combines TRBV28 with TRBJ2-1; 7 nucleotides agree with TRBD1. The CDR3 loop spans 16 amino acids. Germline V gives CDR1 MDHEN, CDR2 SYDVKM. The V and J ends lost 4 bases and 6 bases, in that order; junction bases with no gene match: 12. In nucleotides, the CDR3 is TGTGCCAGCAGTTCACTTTCGGGACAGAGTACCAATGAGCAGTTCTTC. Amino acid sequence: CASSSLSGQSTNEQFF.

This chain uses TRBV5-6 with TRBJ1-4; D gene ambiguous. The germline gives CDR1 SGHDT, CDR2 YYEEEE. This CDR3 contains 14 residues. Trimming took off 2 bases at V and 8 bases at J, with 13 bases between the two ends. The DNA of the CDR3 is TGTGCCAGCAGCTTTAACCCACAAGGGGAAAAACTGTTTTTT. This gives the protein CASSFNPQGEKLFF.

This CDR3 reads CASSSRDSNEKLFF. For the CDR3, the DNA is TGTGCCAGCAGCAGCCGGGACTCCAATGAAAAACTGTTTTTT. This chain joins TRBV7-6 and TRBJ1-4; maybe TRBD1 (5 bases). CDR1 is SGHVS and CDR2 is FNYEAQ in the germline V gene. The length of the CDR3 is 14 residues. Between the trimmed V and J ends, which lost 5 bases and 5 bases, there was a span of 12 bases.

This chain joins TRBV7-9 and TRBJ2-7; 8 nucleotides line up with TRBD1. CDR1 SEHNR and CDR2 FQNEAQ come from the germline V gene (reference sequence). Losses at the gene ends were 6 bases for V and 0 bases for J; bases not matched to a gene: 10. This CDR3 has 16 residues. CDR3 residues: CASRPTGQAHSYEQYF. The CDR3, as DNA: TGTGCCAGCAGGCCTACGGGACAGGCCCACTCCTACGAGCAGTACTTC.

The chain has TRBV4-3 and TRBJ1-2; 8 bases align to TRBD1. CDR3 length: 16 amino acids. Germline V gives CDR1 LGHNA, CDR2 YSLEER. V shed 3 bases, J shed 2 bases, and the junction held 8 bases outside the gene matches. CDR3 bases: TGCGCCAGCAGCCAGGGGACCAGGGGGCTCAACTATGGCTACACCTTC. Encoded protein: CASSQGTRGLNYGYTF.

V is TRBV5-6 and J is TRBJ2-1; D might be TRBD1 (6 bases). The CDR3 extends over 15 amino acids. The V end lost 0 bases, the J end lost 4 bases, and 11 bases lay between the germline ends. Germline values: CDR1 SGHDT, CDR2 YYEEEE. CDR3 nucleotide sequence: TGTGCCAGCAGCTTGGCGTCCGGGACATACAATGAGCAGTTCTTC. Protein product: CASSLASGTYNEQFF.

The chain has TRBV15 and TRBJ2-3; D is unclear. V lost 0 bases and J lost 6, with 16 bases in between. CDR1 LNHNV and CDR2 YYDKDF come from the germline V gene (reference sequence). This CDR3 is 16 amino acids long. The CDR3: CATSRDRSPGRDTQYF. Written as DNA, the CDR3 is TGTGCCACCAGCAGAGATCGGAGTCCGGGCCGGGATACGCAGTATTTT. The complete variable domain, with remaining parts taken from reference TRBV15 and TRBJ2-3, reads DAMVIQNPRYQVTQFGKPVTLSCSQTLNHNVMYWYQQKSSQAPKLLFHYYDKDFNNEADTPDNFQSRRPNTSFCFLDIRSPGLGDTAMYLCATSRDRSPGRDTQYFGPGTRLTVL.

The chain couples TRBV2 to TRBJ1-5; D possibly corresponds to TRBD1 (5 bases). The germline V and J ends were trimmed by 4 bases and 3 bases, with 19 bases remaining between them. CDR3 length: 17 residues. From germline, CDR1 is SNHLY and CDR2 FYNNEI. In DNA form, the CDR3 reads TGTGCCAGCAGTGGGGAAGGGAGGGGTAAGGACAATCAGCCCCAGCATTTT. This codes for CASSGEGRGKDNQPQHF.

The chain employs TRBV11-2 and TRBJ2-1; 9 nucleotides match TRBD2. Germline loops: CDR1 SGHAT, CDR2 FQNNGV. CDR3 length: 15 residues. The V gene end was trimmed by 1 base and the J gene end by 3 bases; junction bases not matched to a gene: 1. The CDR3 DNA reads TGTGCCAGCAGCTTAGGGCGGGGGGGCTACAATGAGCAGTTCTTC. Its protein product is CASSLGRGGYNEQFF.

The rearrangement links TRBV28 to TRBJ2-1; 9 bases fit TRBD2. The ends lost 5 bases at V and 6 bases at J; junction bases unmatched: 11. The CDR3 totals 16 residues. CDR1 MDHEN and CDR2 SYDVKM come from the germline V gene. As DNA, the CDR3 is TGTGCCAGCAGTATATTAGCGGGAGCATTGGGCAATGAGCAGTTCTTC. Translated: CASSILAGALGNEQFF.

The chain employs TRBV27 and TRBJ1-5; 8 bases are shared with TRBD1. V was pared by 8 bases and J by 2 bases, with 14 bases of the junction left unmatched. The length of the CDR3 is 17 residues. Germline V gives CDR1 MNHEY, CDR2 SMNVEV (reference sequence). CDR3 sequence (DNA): TGTGCCAGCCGGCCCTCCAGGGGGCGACGGGGCAATCAGCCCCAGCATTTT. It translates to CASRPSRGRRGNQPQHF.